The TCR beta chain under discussion was sequenced for a study of T cells in Graves' hyperthyroidism and ophthalmopathy. This clonotype was seen ten or more times. V was clipped by 6 bases and J by 1 base, with 9 bases between them. CDR3 length: 13 amino acids. RNA transcripts served as the template for amplifying TCR beta CDR3 regions. TCR CDR3 regions were first amplified by RT-PCR with HTBI primers. A single record per CDR3 protein comes from TCRdb applying MiXCR to the multiplex PCR reads. The data hold 350,000 to 450,000 distinct CDR3 sequences, with approximately 13% observed a single time. Calling Graves' hyperthyroidism stable meant ophthalmopathy did not progress within 18 months. Those patients with uncontrolled infection, other autoimmune disease, pregnancy or lactation were excluded.

Sequencing was done on a sample of blood. The sequence was obtained from a woman aged 55-69 years with Graves' hyperthyroidism. This chain uses TRBV12-3 or TRBV12-4 with TRBJ1-1, with D uncertain. The CDR3 DNA sequence: TGTGCCAGCAGACAACGCAGGAACACTGAAGCTTTCTTT. Translating it yields CASRQRRNTEAFF.